The present T cell receptor beta chain was sequenced within a study of beta chain features in type 1 diabetes. Study details: Patients did not differ from healthy donors in age, gender or cell yield. Notes on the study in general: People with Type 1 diabetes carried modestly yet significantly shorter TCRB CDR3s in all four CD4+ subsets. The study found fewer insertions and more deletions at VDJ junctions in type 1 diabetes patients.

The V and J ends lost 0 bases and 8 bases, in that order; junction bases with no gene match: 7. This CDR3 contains 15 residues. CDR1 SGHRS and CDR2 YFSETQ come from the germline V gene. A note on this clone: Its antigen is unknown.

Expressed TCRB transcripts were sequenced, since all the RNA that had been isolated was reverse transcribed. Here immunoSEQ multiplex PCR was the method, and the copy in TCRdb shows in-frame clones only, minus some. The sample comprises 550,000 to 850,000 clones, about an eighth of which are singletons, and 0.02% to 0.025% rests with the top ten. The chain joins TRBV5-1 to TRBJ2-1; 8 bases line up with TRBD1. The source is a man between 18 and 29 years old with type 1 diabetes. The sequenced sample consisted of naive CD4+ T cells from blood. The CDR3 protein is CASSLGQGAWDEQFF. The CDR3 DNA is TGCGCCAGCAGCTTGGGGCAGGGGGCTTGGGATGAGCAGTTCTTC.